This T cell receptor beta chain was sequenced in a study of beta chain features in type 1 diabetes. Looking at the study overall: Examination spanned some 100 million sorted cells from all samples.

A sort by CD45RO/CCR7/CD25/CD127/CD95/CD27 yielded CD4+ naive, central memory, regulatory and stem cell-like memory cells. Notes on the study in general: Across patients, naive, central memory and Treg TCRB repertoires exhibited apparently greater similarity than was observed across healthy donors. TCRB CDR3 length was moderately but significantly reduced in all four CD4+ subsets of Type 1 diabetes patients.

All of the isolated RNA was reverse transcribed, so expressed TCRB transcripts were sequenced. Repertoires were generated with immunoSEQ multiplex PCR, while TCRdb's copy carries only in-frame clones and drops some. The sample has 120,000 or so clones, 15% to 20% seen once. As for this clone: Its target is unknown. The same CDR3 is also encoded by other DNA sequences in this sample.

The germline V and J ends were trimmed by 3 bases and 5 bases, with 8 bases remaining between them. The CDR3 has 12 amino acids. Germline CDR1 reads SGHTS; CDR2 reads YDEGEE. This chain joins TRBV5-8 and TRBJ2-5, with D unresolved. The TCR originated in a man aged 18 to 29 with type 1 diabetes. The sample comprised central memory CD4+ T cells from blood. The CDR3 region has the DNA TGTGCCAGCAGCTCGGCGAGGGAGACCCAGTACTTC. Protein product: CASSSARETQYF.